This TCR beta chain originates from a study of T-cell memory formation after mild COVID-19. Study in general: In these data, TCR clusters were largely donor specific.

Points on this clonotype: Antigen specificity is unknown.

Study results and limitations: CD4+ contracting clones were found mainly in CM and EM, and CD8+ ones in EMRA. Among clones contracting day 15 to 85, CD4/CD8 was balanced, whereas later expanders leaned CD4+.

In TCRdb, the 5' RACE reads were re-called with MiXCR into one record per CDR3 protein. The sample shows under 200,000 distinct CDR3 sequences, around 10% of them seen only once. The CDR3 contains 11 residues. The V and J ends lost 3 bases and 7 bases respectively, with 9 bases between them. Germline-derived CDR1 and CDR2 are DFQATT and SNEGSKA (reference sequence). The receptor was derived from a man in his late teens or twenties who had mild COVID-19 (a few samples of this study predate the infection). Cell type and time point are not known. The sample was PBMCs or a T cell subset sorted from them (not recorded which). The chain is built from TRBV20-1 and TRBJ2-5, with no clear D. The CDR3: CSARTLGTQYF. The CDR3 DNA reads as TGCAGTGCTAGGACGCTGGGGACCCAGTACTTC.